These 13 T cell receptor beta chains originate from one sample sequenced in a study of blood T cell repertoires in COVID-19. Sequencing used immunoSEQ multiplex PCR; TCRdb keeps in-frame clones, though not all of them. The sample has approximately 230,000 clones, 65% to 90% seen once. Sequencing was carried out using PBMCs or T cells enriched from blood (not recorded which). These receptors were obtained from a man aged 18 to 29 who had recovered from COVID-19.

This clone was found many times. J is TRBJ2-3 and V is TRBV19; 8 bases match TRBD2. This CDR3 is built from 14 residues. V lost 9 bases to trimming and J lost 6 bases; unmatched junction nucleotides: 11. Germline lookup yields CDR1 LNHDA and CDR2 SQIVND (reference sequence). Written as DNA, the CDR3 is TGTGCCAGCCGGGCGGGGGGAATCATGGATACGCAGTATTTT. Residues: CASRAGGIMDTQYF.

The chain uses TRBV7-8 and TRBJ2-3; D is uncertain. Germline CDR1 is SGHVS and CDR2 is FQNEAQ. V was clipped by 0 bases and J by 1 base, with 8 bases between them. The CDR3 sequence is 15 residues long. CDR3 in amino acids: CASSLALEGTDTQYF. The CDR3 region has the DNA TGTGCCAGCAGCTTAGCGCTAGAAGGCACAGATACGCAGTATTTT.

The chain links TRBV2 to TRBJ2-5, with 7 bases identical to TRBD1. The J segment lost 1 base and the V segment lost 1 base, leaving 0 bases of the junction unmatched. Germline V CDR1 and CDR2: SNHLY, FYNNEI. This CDR3 has 14 amino acids. This CDR3 is CASSEGTGQETQYF. In DNA form, the CDR3 reads TGTGCCAGCAGTGAAGGGACAGGCCAAGAGACCCAGTACTTC.

This chain connects TRBV5-1 to TRBJ2-1, with 9 positions matching TRBD1. Looked up from germline, CDR1 is SGHRS and CDR2 is YFSETQ. CDR3 length equals 16 residues. J was trimmed by 6 bases and V by 0 bases; bases with no gene match: 7. DNA of the CDR3: TGCGCCAGCAGCTTGGGTACAGGGGGCGCAGGCAATGAGCAGTTCTTC. Protein: CASSLGTGGAGNEQFF.

Worth noting for this clone: The same CDR3 arises from other DNA sequences in this sample as well. The rearrangement links TRBV12-3 or TRBV12-4 to TRBJ1-1, with D tentatively TRBD1 (5 bases). Trimming took off 3 bases at V and 2 bases at J, with 7 bases between the two ends. CDR3 length equals 13 residues. The CDR3 nucleotides are TGTGCCAGCAGTTTCGGGGGAAACACTGAAGCTTTCTTT. As protein: CASSFGGNTEAFF.

The chain combines TRBV6-4 with TRBJ2-1, with 14 nucleotides matching TRBD2. V was pared by 4 bases and J by 9 bases, with 2 bases of the junction left unmatched. Germline V gene lookup returns CDR1 MRHNA and CDR2 SNTAGT. CDR3 length: 14 amino acids. CDR3 sequence: CASSGLAGGAEQFF. The CDR3, as DNA: TGTGCCAGCAGTGGACTAGCGGGAGGGGCTGAGCAGTTCTTC.

This rearrangement joins TRBV19 to TRBJ2-7; TRBD2 matches at 7 bases. The CDR3 loop spans 14 amino acids. V shed 4 bases, J shed 2 bases, and the junction held 5 bases outside the gene matches. Germline V gene lookup returns CDR1 LNHDA and CDR2 SQIVND (reference sequence). The CDR3 reads CASSKSGETYEQYF. The CDR3 DNA follows: TGTGCCAGTAGTAAAAGCGGGGAGACCTACGAGCAGTACTTC.

The chain recombines TRBV6-5 with TRBJ2-7; TRBD1 matches at 7 bases. CDR1 is MNHEY and CDR2 is SVGAGI in the germline V gene. The CDR3 runs to 13 residues. V shed 4 bases, J shed 4 bases, and the junction held 4 bases outside the gene matches. CDR3 in DNA: TGTGCCAGCAGTTCGTACAGGGGTTACGAGCAGTACTTC. Protein: CASSSYRGYEQYF.

J is TRBJ1-2 and V is TRBV21-1. TRBV21-1 constitutes a pseudogene. This CDR3 region has 15 residues. The CDR3 is CASSKFGPRGFGYTF. CDR3 nucleotides: TGTGCCAGCAGCAAATTCGGCCCTCGGGGGTTTGGCTACACCTTC.

The J gene is TRBJ1-5, the V gene TRBV4-2, with a weak D call TRBD1 (5 bases). Germline V gives CDR1 LGHNA, CDR2 YNFKEQ. Trimming took 4 bases from V and 7 from J, leaving 14 bases between them. This CDR3 is built from 14 residues. CDR3 nucleotide sequence: TGTGCCAGCAGCCCCCCACAGGCCGGGCAGCCCCAGCATTTT. Protein sequence: CASSPPQAGQPQHF.

The rearrangement joins TRBV4-2 to TRBJ2-1, with 8 bases identical to TRBD2. V dropped 0 bases and J dropped 13; count of bases not matched to a gene: 5. CDR1 and CDR2 from the germline V gene are LGHNA and YNFKEQ. The CDR3 has 13 amino acids. The CDR3 spells CASSQDRRGVQFF. The CDR3 region has the DNA TGTGCCAGCAGCCAAGATCGGCGGGGGGTTCAGTTCTTC.

The chain recombines TRBV4-1 with TRBJ1-2; D is undetermined. CDR1 is MGHRA, CDR2 YSYEKL, per germline. Trimming pared 4 bases from V and 8 bases from J, leaving 17 bases between. This CDR3 has 14 residues. This CDR3 is CASSLTGEVLGYTF. As DNA, the CDR3 is TGCGCCAGCAGCCTAACCGGGGAGGTATTAGGCTACACCTTC.

This clone was recorded once. The V call is TRBV15, the J call TRBJ2-3, with 11 bases that match TRBD2. The CDR3 contains 16 residues. The trim removed 0 bases at V and 2 bases at J, leaving 1 base unmatched. Germline lookup yields CDR1 LNHNV and CDR2 YYDKDF (reference sequence). CDR3 residues: CATSRDSGRATDTQYF. CDR3 coding DNA: TGTGCCACCAGCAGAGATAGCGGGAGGGCCACAGATACGCAGTATTTT.